Presented here are 2 T cell receptor beta chains from one specimen sequenced in a study of T-cell reconstitution after alpha-beta-depleted transplantation in children. Using unique molecular identifiers, the investigators prepared the TCRbeta library. One entry per CDR3 protein results from TCRdb running MiXCR on the PCR reads. The table lists approximately 520,000 distinct CDR3 sequences, about 33% of them singletons. This sample comprised PBMCs from the stem cell graft donor, obtained from the stem cell graft. The receptors derive from a human donor who donated a stem cell graft to a child with aplastic anemia.

This rearrangement joins TRBV12-3 or TRBV12-4 to TRBJ2-5; 7 nucleotides line up with TRBD2. This CDR3 is built from 17 residues. V dropped 6 bases and J dropped 3; count of bases not matched to a gene: 16. CDR3 nucleotides: TGTGCCAGCAGCGGATTCACCGGGACTATCTTCAAAGAGACCCAGTACTTC. Encoded protein: CASSGFTGTIFKETQYF.

V gene TRBV29-1 combines with J gene TRBJ1-1; D unresolved. The CDR3 consists of 13 residues. With 0 bases removed from V and 8 bases from J, the gap between germline ends came to 13 bases. From germline, CDR1 is SQVTM and CDR2 ANQGSEA. In DNA, the CDR3 is TGCAGCGTTGAAGATCGGGGAATAAACGAAGCTTTCTTT. Translating gives CSVEDRGINEAFF.